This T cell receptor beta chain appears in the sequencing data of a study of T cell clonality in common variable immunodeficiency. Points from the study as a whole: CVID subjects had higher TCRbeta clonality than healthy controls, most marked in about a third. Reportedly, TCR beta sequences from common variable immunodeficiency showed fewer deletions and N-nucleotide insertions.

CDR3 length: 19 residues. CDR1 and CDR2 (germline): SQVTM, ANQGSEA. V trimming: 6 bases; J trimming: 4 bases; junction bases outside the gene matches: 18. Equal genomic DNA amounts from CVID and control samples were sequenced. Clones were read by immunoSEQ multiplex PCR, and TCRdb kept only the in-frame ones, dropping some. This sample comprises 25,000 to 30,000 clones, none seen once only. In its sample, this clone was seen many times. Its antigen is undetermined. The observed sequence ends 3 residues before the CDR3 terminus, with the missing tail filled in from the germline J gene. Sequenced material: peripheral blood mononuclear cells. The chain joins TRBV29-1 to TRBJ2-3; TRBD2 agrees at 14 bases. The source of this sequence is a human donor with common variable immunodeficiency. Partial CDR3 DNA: TGCAGCGTCCTTTTTGGGACTAGCGGGGGCCCCCTAAGGGCAGATACG. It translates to CSVLFGTSGGPLRADT. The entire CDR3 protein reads CSVLFGTSGGPLRADTQYF.